Shown below are 22 T cell receptor beta chains from a single sample sequenced in a study of post-analysis software for immune sequencing data. Sequencing libraries made from TCR beta cDNA carried unique molecular identifiers. TCRdb used MiXCR to reprocess the PCR reads, holding one entry per CDR3 protein. This table holds around 150,000 distinct CDR3 sequences, about 36% found once. The material sequenced was blood, taken after autologous hematopoietic stem cell transplantation. These receptors originate from a girl aged 10-17 years with multiple sclerosis.

The V call is TRBV5-6, the J call TRBJ2-5; 9 bases fit TRBD1. CDR1 and CDR2 from the germline V gene are SGHDT and YYEEEE. This CDR3 has 13 residues. Germline trimming cut 5 bases from V and 4 bases from J; bases unmatched to any gene: 3. The CDR3 loop is CASRDRGVETQYF. In DNA form, the CDR3 reads TGTGCCAGCAGGGACAGGGGCGTAGAGACCCAGTACTTC.

This clonotype was seen more than once but under ten times. The rearrangement uses TRBV27 and TRBJ1-2, with TRBD1 matching over 10 bases. The CDR3 runs 16 residues. Germline CDR1 and CDR2: MNHEY and SMNVEV (reference sequence). After removal of 5 bases from V and 0 bases from J, the junction contained 6 bases not matched to a gene. The CDR3 spells CASSHRGQGANYGYTF. Here the CDR3 DNA reads TGTGCCAGCAGTCATCGCGGACAGGGGGCTAACTATGGCTACACCTTC.

This rearrangement joins TRBV3-1 to TRBJ2-2; no clear D. V shed 4 bases and J shed 7 bases, with 10 bases lying between them. The CDR3 is made up of 13 amino acids. CDR1 and CDR2 (germline): LGHDT, YNNKEL (reference sequence). The CDR3 loop is CASSPFIGGELFF. CDR3 sequence (DNA): TGTGCCAGCAGCCCCTTCATAGGCGGGGAGCTGTTTTTT.

The chain carries TRBV11-2 and TRBJ2-5; D is ambiguous. Trimming took off 0 bases at V and 6 bases at J, with 11 bases between the two ends. From germline, CDR1 is SGHAT and CDR2 FQNNGV. CDR3 length: 14 amino acids. DNA of the CDR3: TGTGCCAGCAGCTTAGATTCACAGTCCCAGACCCAGTACTTC. Translation gives CASSLDSQSQTQYF.

At least ten counts were recorded for this clonotype. CDR3 in DNA: TGCAGCGCCGGCCGGGTCCCGCGAGGCGATGAGCAGTTCTTC. Residues: CSAGRVPRGDEQFF. The V and J genes are TRBV29-1 and TRBJ2-1; D remains ambiguous. The ends were cut back, 7 bases at V and 8 bases at J, with 21 bases in the middle. The germline V gene encodes CDR1 SQVTM and CDR2 ANQGSEA. The CDR3 consists of 14 residues.

The chain uses TRBV7-9 and TRBJ2-3, with D possibly being TRBD2 (5 bases). The V gene's germline CDR1 is SEHNR and CDR2 FQNEAQ (reference sequence). This CDR3 comprises 13 residues. The V end was cut by 5 bases, the J end by 4 bases, with 10 bases between. DNA for the CDR3: TGTGCCAGCAGCCCCCGGGGTCCAGATACGCAGTATTTT. Encoded protein: CASSPRGPDTQYF.

This clonotype showed up many times. The chain joins TRBV7-2 to TRBJ2-3; 7 bases map to TRBD2. V dropped 1 base and J dropped 6; count of bases not matched to a gene: 7. The germline V gene has CDR1 SGHTA and CDR2 FQGNSA. The CDR3 is 15 residues long. The chain's CDR3 is CASSLEAREQDTQYF. The CDR3 DNA reads TGTGCCAGCAGCTTAGAGGCGCGGGAGCAGGATACGCAGTATTTT.

This sequence joins TRBV19 and TRBJ2-1; 10 bases fit TRBD2. Germline CDR1 reads LNHDA; CDR2 reads SQIVND (reference sequence). Trimming took 5 bases from V and 6 from J; bases not matched to a gene: 7. The CDR3 loop spans 15 amino acids. For the CDR3, the DNA is TGTGCCAGTAGTCGATCTAGCGGGAGCGGCAATGAGCAGTTCTTC. It encodes CASSRSSGSGNEQFF.

V and J are TRBV4-2 and TRBJ1-5; 10 bases are shared with TRBD1. Germline-derived CDR1 and CDR2 are LGHNA and YNFKEQ. The CDR3 totals 15 residues. V shed 1 base, J shed 5 bases, and the junction held 2 bases outside the gene matches. DNA of the CDR3: TGTGCCAGCAGCCAAGGGGACAGGGGTGATCAGCCCCAGCATTTT. As protein: CASSQGDRGDQPQHF.

This clonotype came up many times. V usage is TRBV29-1 and J usage is TRBJ2-1; TRBD1 aligns across 10 bases. Losses at the gene ends were 5 bases for V and 6 bases for J; bases not matched to a gene: 13. This CDR3 spans 16 amino acids. Germline loops: CDR1 SQVTM, CDR2 ANQGSEA. CDR3 protein: CSVNPGQGISGNEQFF. The CDR3 nucleotides read TGCAGCGTTAACCCGGGACAGGGGATTTCAGGCAATGAGCAGTTCTTC.

The chain recombines TRBV20-1 with TRBJ2-4; D uncertain. CDR3 length equals 14 residues. Trimming pared 2 bases from V and 0 bases from J, leaving 8 bases between. Per the germline V gene, CDR1 is DFQATT and CDR2 is SNEGSKA (reference sequence). The CDR3 spells CSARSRLAKNIQYF. DNA of the CDR3: TGCAGTGCTAGATCGCGGCTAGCCAAAAACATTCAGTACTTC.

This clonotype occurred many times. V and J are TRBV7-9 and TRBJ2-7; 8 bases fit TRBD2. Germline assignment: CDR1 SEHNR and CDR2 FQNEAQ (reference sequence). The CDR3 has 15 residues. The V segment lost 2 bases and the J segment 5 bases; nucleotides outside the gene matches: 8. CDR3 residues: CASSLIREGTNEQYF. CDR3 nucleotide sequence: TGTGCCAGCAGCTTAATCCGGGAGGGGACCAACGAGCAGTACTTC.

The chain recombines TRBV7-2 with TRBJ1-1; 8 positions agree with TRBD1. The CDR3 has 17 amino acids. Germline V gene lookup returns CDR1 SGHTA and CDR2 FQGNSA. V trimming: 6 bases; J trimming: 1 base; junction bases outside the gene matches: 13. The CDR3 spells CASSLPGQALRNTEAFF. DNA for the CDR3: TGTGCCAGCAGTTTACCGGGACAGGCTCTACGGAACACTGAAGCTTTCTTT.

The chain links TRBV6-5 to TRBJ2-3; 13 bases map to TRBD2. Germline V lookup: CDR1 MNHEY, CDR2 SVGAGI. This CDR3 has 19 amino acids. V was clipped by 2 bases and J by 6 bases; unmatched bases: 14. The CDR3 region is CASSYVTFKTSGRLDTQYF. The CDR3, as DNA: TGTGCCAGCAGTTACGTCACCTTTAAGACTAGCGGGAGGTTGGATACGCAGTATTTT.

In its sample, this clonotype was seen a few times. The CDR3, as DNA: TGCAGTGCTAGCTGGGAGACCTCCTACGAGCAGTACTTC. It codes for CSASWETSYEQYF. The chain employs TRBV20-1 and TRBJ2-7; tentative D call: TRBD2 (5 bases). This CDR3 region has 13 residues. The V end was cut by 3 bases, the J end by 0 bases, with 9 bases between. In germline, CDR1 is DFQATT, CDR2 SNEGSKA (reference sequence).

This clonotype is a singleton in its sample. This chain joins TRBV20-1 and TRBJ2-6; tentative D call: TRBD1 (5 bases). The germline CDR1 and CDR2 sequences are DFQATT and SNEGSKA (reference sequence). The CDR3 is 17 residues long. Trimming took 0 bases from V and 0 from J, leaving 12 bases between them. Here the CDR3 DNA reads TGCAGTGCTAGAGAGTTTCCGGACAACTCTGGGGCCAACGTCCTGACTTTC. The encoded protein is CSAREFPDNSGANVLTF.

The chain uses TRBV4-2 and TRBJ2-7; 8 positions match TRBD1. CDR3 length: 14 amino acids. The junction had 5 bases not matched to a gene; V was cut back by 4 bases and J by 3 bases. In germline, CDR1 is LGHNA, CDR2 YNFKEQ. DNA for the CDR3: TGTGCCAGCAGCCGAACCGGGACAGGCTACGAGCAGTACTTC. Translation gives CASSRTGTGYEQYF.

Many counts were recorded for this clonotype. This chain uses TRBV6-6 with TRBJ2-7, with TRBD1 as a possible D gene (5 bases). The CDR3 spans 14 residues. The germline V and J ends were trimmed by 6 bases and 1 base, with 13 bases remaining between them. In germline, CDR1 is MNHNY, CDR2 SVGAGI (reference sequence). The CDR3 protein is CASRLQVESYEQYF. CDR3 nucleotide sequence: TGTGCCAGCAGGTTACAGGTTGAGTCCTACGAGCAGTACTTC.

V usage is TRBV20-1 and J usage is TRBJ2-3, with D possibly TRBD1 on 5 matching bases. The CDR3 has 13 amino acids. Germline CDR1 reads DFQATT; CDR2 reads SNEGSKA (reference sequence). In DNA form, the CDR3 reads TGCAGCGGCCTCTGGGGCAGCACAGATACGCAGTATTTT. It is translated as CSGLWGSTDTQYF.

The chain uses TRBV20-1 and TRBJ2-1; 7 nucleotides line up with TRBD1. CDR3 length: 15 amino acids. Trimming cost V 3 bases and J 5 bases; bases outside gene matches: 10. Per the germline V gene, CDR1 is DFQATT and CDR2 is SNEGSKA (reference sequence). The CDR3 sequence: CSARSPGQWHNEQFF. DNA for the CDR3: TGCAGTGCTAGGTCCCCGGGACAGTGGCACAATGAGCAGTTCTTC.

This chain connects TRBV29-1 to TRBJ1-4, with D unresolved. V lost 0 bases and J 7 bases, leaving 6 bases between the germline ends. The CDR3 has 12 amino acids. From germline, CDR1 is SQVTM and CDR2 ANQGSEA. CDR3 coding DNA: TGCAGCGTTGAAGACCGATTTGAAAAACTGTTTTTT. This translates into CSVEDRFEKLFF.

This clonotype has only a few counts. This chain links TRBV7-6 with TRBJ2-7; D gene unclear. Germline lookup yields CDR1 SGHVS and CDR2 FNYEAQ. The V end was cut by 5 bases, the J end by 4 bases, with 15 bases between. The CDR3 consists of 14 residues. CDR3 DNA: TGTGCCAGCAGCCCAACCATAGTACCTTACGAGCAGTACTTC. It is translated as CASSPTIVPYEQYF.